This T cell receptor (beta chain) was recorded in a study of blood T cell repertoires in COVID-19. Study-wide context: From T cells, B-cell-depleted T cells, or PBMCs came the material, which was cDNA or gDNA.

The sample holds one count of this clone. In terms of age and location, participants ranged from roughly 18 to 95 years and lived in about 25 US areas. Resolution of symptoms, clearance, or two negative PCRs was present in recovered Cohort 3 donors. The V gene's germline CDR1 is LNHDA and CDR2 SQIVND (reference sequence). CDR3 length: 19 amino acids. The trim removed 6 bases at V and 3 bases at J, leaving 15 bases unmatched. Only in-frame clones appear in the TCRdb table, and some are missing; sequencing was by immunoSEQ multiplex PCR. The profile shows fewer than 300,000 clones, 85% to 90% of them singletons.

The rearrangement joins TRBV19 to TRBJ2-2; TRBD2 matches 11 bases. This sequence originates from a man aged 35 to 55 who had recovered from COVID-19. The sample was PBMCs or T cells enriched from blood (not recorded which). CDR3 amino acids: CASRWGWLAGGRDTGELFF. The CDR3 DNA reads TGTGCCAGTAGATGGGGGTGGCTAGCGGGAGGTCGCGACACCGGGGAGCTGTTTTTT.